This T cell receptor beta chain was identified during a study of cytomegalovirus exposure and HLA in healthy donors. Use of 60 Vbeta and 13 Jbeta primers characterized the PCR. The repertoire was sequenced with immunoSEQ multiplex PCR; TCRdb's copy has only in-frame clones and lacks some. This table has 130,000 to 150,000 clones, about four fifths appearing once. Material: PBMCs. The receptor was derived from a man aged 25-45 years in good health and CMV-seronegative.

CDR3 loop: CASSLLGGNTGELFF. The CDR3 region has the DNA TGTGCCAGCAGTTTATTGGGAGGTAACACCGGGGAGCTGTTTTTT. The chain recombines TRBV28 with TRBJ2-2; possibly TRBD2 for D (6 bases). This CDR3 is 15 amino acids long. Deletions cut 1 base from V and 2 bases from J, with 8 bases between. Germline V CDR1 and CDR2: MDHEN, SYDVKM.